The text below deals with one T cell receptor beta chain. This sample was included in a study of OX40 agonist ivuxolimab in advanced cancers. About the study: Patients received the agonistic anti-OX40 (CD134) antibody ivuxolimab. Eligibility rules accepted prior anti-PD-1, anti-PD-L1 or anti-CTLA-4 therapy, and over 30% had some.

Data came from immunoSEQ multiplex PCR; TCRdb stores just in-frame clones and leaves some out. The sample holds about 23,000 clones; approximately 80% are singletons and the top ten take 2% to 2.5%. This CDR3 comprises 17 residues. V lost 2 bases, J lost 1 base, and 18 bases lay in between. Germline CDR1 SGHNT, CDR2 YYREEE (reference sequence). Specimen: CD4+ or CD8+ T cells sorted from blood, collected in a trial of the OX40 agonist ivuxolimab. V and J are TRBV5-4 and TRBJ2-5; TRBD1 or TRBD2 may be the D gene (5 bases each). This clonotype was sampled from an adult with an advanced solid tumor such as melanoma, head and neck, liver or kidney cancer. The CDR3 loop reads CASSFGLTRDLQETQYF. CDR3 in DNA: TGTGCCAGCAGCTTTGGGCTTACTAGGGACCTCCAAGAGACCCAGTACTTC.